The next 8 T cell receptor beta chains were all read from a single sample in a study of T cell clones after liver transplantation. Method: immunoSEQ multiplex PCR; TCRdb's copy keeps in-frame clones and lacks some. This sample yields about 53,000 clones, of which roughly 84% are seen a single time; roughly 8.1% belongs to the top ten. The sample was CD4+ T cells from blood, taken before liver transplant. The receptors were gathered from a human donor who received a liver transplant.

The CDR3 is CASSYGTSGATDTQYF. CDR3 sequence (DNA): TGCGCCAGCAGCTACGGGACTAGCGGGGCCACAGATACGCAGTATTTT. The chain joins TRBV5-1 to TRBJ2-3; 13 bases map to TRBD2. This CDR3 has 16 amino acids. The germline V gene encodes CDR1 SGHRS and CDR2 YFSETQ. The V and J ends lost 3 bases and 2 bases, in that order; junction bases with no gene match: 3.

V and J are TRBV7-3 and TRBJ2-1, with 13 bases matching TRBD2. The CDR3 sequence is 15 residues long. Germline loops: CDR1 SGHTA, CDR2 FQGTGA. With V trimmed by 5 bases and J by 4 bases, 2 bases remained unmatched. As DNA, the CDR3 is TGTGCCAGCAGCCCGACTAGCGGGGGGTACAATGAGCAGTTCTTC. Amino acids: CASSPTSGGYNEQFF.

The genes are TRBV5-4 and TRBJ2-1; D possibly corresponds to TRBD2 (8 bases). Germline-derived CDR1 and CDR2 are SGHNT and YYREEE (reference sequence). The V end was cut by 4 bases, the J end by 1 base, with 15 bases between. This CDR3 has 16 residues. As DNA, the CDR3 is TGTGCCAGCAGCCCCGGGGGGGACAGATCCTACAATGAGCAGTTCTTC. Translating gives CASSPGGDRSYNEQFF.

The chain recombines TRBV6-4 with TRBJ1-5; the D is unclear. CDR3 length equals 13 residues. Germline V lookup: CDR1 MRHNA, CDR2 SNTAGT. Trimming cost V 4 bases and J 6 bases, with 10 bases left between them. DNA for the CDR3: TGTGCCAGCAGTGCCGACCGAGGTCAGCCCCAGCATTTT. This encodes CASSADRGQPQHF.

V is TRBV27 and J is TRBJ1-2; D gene uncertain. Germline V gene data show CDR1 as MNHEY and CDR2 as SMNVEV (reference sequence). V was shortened by 5 bases and J by 2 bases, with 15 bases between the two germline ends. The CDR3 covers 15 residues. CDR3 in amino acids: CASSPSPGANYGYTF. The CDR3 DNA reads TGTGCCAGCAGTCCTTCCCCCGGAGCCAACTATGGCTACACCTTC.

This chain joins TRBV10-3 and TRBJ2-5, with 9 bases identical to TRBD2. CDR1 is ENHRY and CDR2 is SYGVKD in the germline V gene. CDR3 size: 18 residues. V shed 2 bases and J 2 bases; nucleotides not matched to a gene: 12. The CDR3 here is CAISEGPPTAGGQETQYF. The CDR3 DNA reads TGTGCCATCAGTGAGGGGCCCCCTACAGCGGGAGGACAAGAGACCCAGTACTTC.

The rearrangement uses TRBV12-5 and TRBJ1-3; D unresolved. The CDR3 covers 14 residues. Germline V lookup: CDR1 LGHNT, CDR2 FRNRAP. The V gene lost 4 bases and the J gene lost 7 bases, with 14 bases spanning the gap. In DNA, the CDR3 is TGTGCTAGTGGTTCAGACACCGGTGGGAACACCATATATTTT. As protein: CASGSDTGGNTIYF.

The chain joins TRBV6-1 to TRBJ2-1; D might be TRBD2 (6 bases). Per the germline V gene, CDR1 is MNHNS and CDR2 is SASEGT. This CDR3 contains 15 residues. With 3 bases removed from V and 9 bases from J, the gap between germline ends came to 18 bases. The CDR3 bases are TGTGCCAGCAGTGAGTGGGCGGGAAATCTGCTTGAGCAGTTCTTC. Translated: CASSEWAGNLLEQFF.